This note documents a single TCR beta chain sequence. This entry is derived from a study of T cell repertoires in cytomegalovirus infection. The V gene's germline CDR1 is SGHVS and CDR2 FNYEAQ. The V and J ends lost 5 bases and 9 bases, in that order; junction bases with no gene match: 9. The length of the CDR3 is 15 residues. TCRdb reanalysed the reads using MiXCR and keeps one entry per CDR3 protein. In the table there are 500,000 to 600,000 distinct CDR3 sequences, more than 15% of which are singletons. Sequenced: CD8+ T cells from PBMCs. The rearrangement uses TRBV7-6 and TRBJ2-1; the match to TRBD2 covers 11 bases. The sequence came from a human donor in good health (CMV status not recorded). Some clones in this sample may be carry-over from other donors' samples. Here the CDR3 DNA reads TGTGCCAGCAGCCCCTCTAGCGGGGGGTACCTTGAGCAGTTCTTC. Translated, it gives CASSPSSGGYLEQFF.